This is a list of T cell receptor beta chains from one sample in a study of T-cell reconstitution after alpha-beta-depleted transplantation in children. Via MiXCR, TCRdb re-called the PCR reads, giving one row per CDR3 protein. This sample has 200,000 or so distinct CDR3 sequences; 5% to 6.5% occur once, and the top ten carry roughly 4.8%. The source was PBMCs, collected before TCRalphabeta/CD19-depleted stem cell transplant. These receptors all stem from a girl under three years old with combined immunodeficiency, due to receive a stem cell transplant. Each CDR3 is given with its conserved first and last residue. The order of the fields is V gene, D gene, clone size, J gene, CDR3 protein, CDR3 DNA. D genes are given only for firm matches. Size tells how often a clone was seen (once, few, many) or the class of an expanded clone, and some rows leave it out.

V: TRBV15; D: TRBD2; size: .; J: TRBJ2-1; CDR3: CATVGGSGNEQFF; DNA: TGTGCCACTGTGGGCGGGAGTGGCAATGAGCAGTTCTTC
V: TRBV29-1; D: .; size: few; J: TRBJ2-4; CDR3: CSVELALVKNIQYF; DNA: TGCAGCGTTGAATTAGCCTTGGTCAAAAACATTCAGTACTTC
V: TRBV6-5; D: TRBD1; size: many; J: TRBJ2-7; CDR3: CASSYEAAQGAYEQYF; DNA: TGTGCCAGCAGTTACGAAGCCGCCCAGGGGGCCTACGAGCAGTACTTC
V: TRBV7-6; D: .; size: few; J: TRBJ2-5; CDR3: CASSLGGPTWTQYF; DNA: TGTGCCAGCAGCTTAGGGGGGCCCACATGGACCCAGTACTTC
V: TRBV28; D: .; size: many; J: TRBJ1-6; CDR3: CATSNLPVPNSPLHF; DNA: TGTGCCACCTCAAACCTGCCCGTACCAAATTCACCCCTCCACTTT
V: TRBV4-1; D: .; size: many; J: TRBJ2-1; CDR3: CASSQSNSGYNEQFF; DNA: TGCGCCAGCAGCCAATCTAACAGTGGGTACAATGAGCAGTTCTTC
V: TRBV20-1; D: .; size: many; J: TRBJ1-2; CDR3: CSARDGANYGYTF; DNA: TGCAGTGCTAGAGACGGGGCGAACTATGGCTACACCTTC
V: TRBV20-1; D: .; size: many; J: TRBJ2-1; CDR3: CSARDLTGLDEQFF; DNA: TGCAGTGCTAGAGATTTGACTGGTTTGGATGAGCAGTTCTTC
V: TRBV9; D: TRBD2; size: many; J: TRBJ2-2; CDR3: CASSSAGGTNTGELFF; DNA: TGTGCCAGCTCTTCTGCGGGGGGAACAAACACCGGGGAGCTGTTTTTT
V: TRBV12-3/TRBV12-4; D: TRBD1; size: many; J: TRBJ2-1; CDR3: CASSSRDRGWYNEQFF; DNA: TGTGCCAGCAGTTCTCGGGACAGGGGGTGGTACAATGAGCAGTTCTTC
V: TRBV7-9; D: TRBD2; size: many; J: TRBJ2-2; CDR3: CASGFLAVYTGELFF; DNA: TGTGCCAGCGGGTTCCTAGCGGTCTACACCGGGGAGCTGTTTTTT
V: TRBV7-2; D: .; size: many; J: TRBJ1-2; CDR3: CASSLVELAGHGYTF; DNA: TGTGCCAGCAGCTTAGTTGAGTTGGCGGGGCATGGCTACACCTTC
V: TRBV5-1; D: .; size: many; J: TRBJ1-2; CDR3: CASSLESGVNYGYTF; DNA: TGCGCCAGCAGCTTGGAGTCAGGGGTAAACTATGGCTACACCTTC
V: TRBV29-1; D: .; size: many; J: TRBJ1-4; CDR3: CSAGDGSPLFF; DNA: TGCAGCGCCGGCGACGGCAGTCCACTGTTTTTT
V: TRBV12-3/TRBV12-4; D: .; size: .; J: TRBJ2-1; CDR3: CASSLPERGYNEQFF; DNA: TGTGCCAGCAGTTTACCGGAAAGGGGCTACAATGAGCAGTTCTTC
V: TRBV7-8; D: .; size: many; J: TRBJ1-4; CDR3: CASSLERRFNEKLFF; DNA: TGTGCCAGCAGCTTGGAGCGACGGTTTAATGAAAAACTGTTTTTT
V: TRBV5-1; D: .; size: many; J: TRBJ2-1; CDR3: CASSLTRDPQALVFF; DNA: TGCGCCAGCAGCCTCACCCGGGACCCCCAGGCTTTAGTTTTCTTC
V: TRBV24-1; D: .; size: few; J: TRBJ1-5; CDR3: CATSDSGGNQPQHF; DNA: TGTGCCACCAGTGATAGTGGCGGCAATCAGCCCCAGCATTTT
V: TRBV5-8; D: .; size: few; J: TRBJ2-7; CDR3: CASSLFSHLIYEQYF; DNA: TGTGCCAGCAGCTTGTTTTCCCACCTTATCTACGAGCAGTACTTC
V: TRBV4-2; D: TRBD2; size: many; J: TRBJ2-7; CDR3: CASSPDSGDYEQYF; DNA: TGTGCCAGCAGCCCCGACAGCGGGGACTACGAGCAGTACTTC
V: TRBV5-1; D: TRBD2; size: .; J: TRBJ2-7; CDR3: CASSSGTSGRIVYEQYF; DNA: TGCGCCAGCAGCTCCGGGACTAGCGGGAGGATCGTATACGAGCAGTACTTC
V: TRBV7-2; D: .; size: many; J: TRBJ1-1; CDR3: CASSLLLGERETFF; DNA: TGTGCCAGCAGCCTTTTACTGGGAGAGCGGGAAACTTTCTTT
V: TRBV29-1; D: .; size: many; J: TRBJ2-1; CDR3: CSTQRGGNNEQFF; DNA: TGCAGCACCCAGAGAGGGGGGAACAATGAGCAGTTCTTC
V: TRBV28; D: .; size: many; J: TRBJ2-1; CDR3: CASAMLLDSYNEQFF; DNA: TGTGCCAGCGCAATGTTGTTAGACTCCTACAATGAGCAGTTCTTC
V: TRBV28; D: .; size: many; J: TRBJ2-7; CDR3: CASRQGWPDYTYEQYF; DNA: TGTGCCAGCAGGCAGGGATGGCCGGACTACACCTACGAGCAGTACTTC
V: TRBV6-5; D: .; size: many; J: TRBJ2-3; CDR3: CASSYEDTQYF; DNA: TGTGCCAGCAGTTATGAGGATACGCAGTATTTT
V: TRBV13; D: TRBD1; size: .; J: TRBJ2-5; CDR3: CASSGFARDRGILEESQYF; DNA: TGTGCCAGCAGCGGGTTCGCCCGGGACAGGGGAATATTAGAAGAGAGTCAGTACTTC
V: TRBV4-3; D: TRBD1; size: few; J: TRBJ1-5; CDR3: CASSTGTGSRNQPQHF; DNA: TGCGCCAGCAGTACGGGGACAGGGTCACGCAATCAGCCCCAGCATTTT
V: TRBV7-9; D: .; size: many; J: TRBJ2-5; CDR3: CASRRIDTHKETQYF; DNA: TGTGCCAGCAGACGAATAGACACCCATAAAGAGACCCAGTACTTC
V: TRBV7-2; D: .; size: many; J: TRBJ2-2; CDR3: CASSPVGHRELFF; DNA: TGTGCCAGCAGCCCAGTGGGCCACCGGGAGCTGTTTTTT
V: TRBV13; D: .; size: many; J: TRBJ2-5; CDR3: CASSLRIIGGETQYF; DNA: TGTGCCAGCAGCTTAAGAATCATAGGCGGAGAGACCCAGTACTTC
V: TRBV10-3; D: .; size: few; J: TRBJ2-1; CDR3: CAISRRDRRAGGGGNEQFF; DNA: TGTGCCATCAGTCGGCGGGACAGGAGAGCGGGAGGAGGTGGCAATGAGCAGTTCTTC
V: TRBV15; D: .; size: many; J: TRBJ1-3; CDR3: CATSRLREGNTIYF; DNA: TGTGCCACCAGCAGACTCCGTGAGGGAAACACCATATATTTT
V: TRBV24-1; D: TRBD2; size: many; J: TRBJ2-3; CDR3: CATSGPLLGGIADTQYF; DNA: TGTGCCACCAGTGGCCCCTTATTGGGGGGGATCGCAGATACGCAGTATTTT
V: TRBV20-1; D: .; size: many; J: TRBJ2-2; CDR3: CSAWGRDTGELFF; DNA: TGCAGCGCGTGGGGAAGGGACACCGGGGAGCTGTTTTTT
V: TRBV28; D: .; size: many; J: TRBJ1-2; CDR3: CASSLSLQVGNNGYTF; DNA: TGTGCCAGCAGTTTGTCGCTCCAGGTGGGCAATAATGGCTACACCTTC
V: TRBV20-1; D: .; size: .; J: TRBJ1-2; CDR3: CSARDRAKGYGYTF; DNA: TGCAGTGCTAGAGATCGGGCCAAGGGCTATGGCTACACCTTC
V: TRBV12-3/TRBV12-4; D: TRBD2; size: many; J: TRBJ2-3; CDR3: CASSFPLAGGRTDTQYF; DNA: TGTGCCAGCAGTTTCCCCCTAGCGGGGGGACGCACAGATACGCAGTATTTT
V: TRBV15; D: .; size: many; J: TRBJ2-1; CDR3: CATSRDREKQFF; DNA: TGTGCCACCAGCAGAGATAGGGAGAAACAGTTCTTC
V: TRBV6-2/TRBV6-3; D: TRBD2; size: .; J: TRBJ2-3; CDR3: CASSYCGLAGVRVPLTDTQYF; DNA: TGTGCCAGCAGTTACTGTGGGCTAGCGGGAGTACGAGTCCCTCTAACAGATACGCAGTATTTT